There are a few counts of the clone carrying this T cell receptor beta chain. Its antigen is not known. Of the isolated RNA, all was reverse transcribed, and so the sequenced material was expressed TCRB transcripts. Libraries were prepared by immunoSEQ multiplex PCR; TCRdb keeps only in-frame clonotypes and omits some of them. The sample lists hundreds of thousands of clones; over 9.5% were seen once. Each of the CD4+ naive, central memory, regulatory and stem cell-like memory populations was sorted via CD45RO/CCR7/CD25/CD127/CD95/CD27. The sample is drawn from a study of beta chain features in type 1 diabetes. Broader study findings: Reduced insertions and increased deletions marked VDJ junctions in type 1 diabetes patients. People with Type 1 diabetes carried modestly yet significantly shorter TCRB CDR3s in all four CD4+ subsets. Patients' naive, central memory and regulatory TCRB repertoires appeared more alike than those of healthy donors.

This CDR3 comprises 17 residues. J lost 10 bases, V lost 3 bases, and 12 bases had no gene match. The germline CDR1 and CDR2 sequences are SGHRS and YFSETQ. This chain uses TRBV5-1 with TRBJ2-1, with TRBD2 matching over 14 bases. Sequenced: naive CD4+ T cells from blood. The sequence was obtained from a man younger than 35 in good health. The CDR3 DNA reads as TGCGCCAGCAGCTCCGGGACTAGCGGGAGCGCCTGGGTGGAGCAGTTCTTC. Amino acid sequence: CASSSGTSGSAWVEQFF. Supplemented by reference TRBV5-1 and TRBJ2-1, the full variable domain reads KAGVTQTPRYLIKTRGQQVTLSCSPISGHRSVSWYQQTPGQGLQFLFEYFSETQRNKGNFPGRFSGRQFSNSRSEMNVSTLELGDSALYLCASSSGTSGSAWVEQFFGPGTRLTVL.